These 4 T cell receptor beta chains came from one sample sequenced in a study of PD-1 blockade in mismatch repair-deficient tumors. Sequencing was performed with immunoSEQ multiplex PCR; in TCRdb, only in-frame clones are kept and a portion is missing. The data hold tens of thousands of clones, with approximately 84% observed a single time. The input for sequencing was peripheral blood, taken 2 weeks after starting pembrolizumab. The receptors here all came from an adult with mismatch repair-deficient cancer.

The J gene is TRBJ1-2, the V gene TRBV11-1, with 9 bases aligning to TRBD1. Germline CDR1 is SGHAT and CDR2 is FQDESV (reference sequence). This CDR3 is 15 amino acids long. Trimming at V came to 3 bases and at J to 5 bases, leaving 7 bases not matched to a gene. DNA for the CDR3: TGTGCCAGCAGCTTCTTCCCGGGACAGGGTTATGGCTACACCTTC. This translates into CASSFFPGQGYGYTF.

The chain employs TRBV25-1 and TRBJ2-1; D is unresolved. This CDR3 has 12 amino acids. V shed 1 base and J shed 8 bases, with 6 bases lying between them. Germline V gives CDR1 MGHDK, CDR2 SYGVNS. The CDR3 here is CASSELFDEQFF. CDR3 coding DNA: TGTGCCAGCAGTGAATTGTTCGATGAGCAGTTCTTC.

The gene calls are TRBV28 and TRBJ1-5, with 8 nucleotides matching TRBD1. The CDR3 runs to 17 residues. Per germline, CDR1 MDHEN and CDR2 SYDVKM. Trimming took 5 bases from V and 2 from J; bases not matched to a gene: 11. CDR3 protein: CASSTTGDKGGNQPQHF. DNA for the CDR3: TGTGCCAGCAGTACGACAGGGGACAAGGGGGGCAATCAGCCCCAGCATTTT.

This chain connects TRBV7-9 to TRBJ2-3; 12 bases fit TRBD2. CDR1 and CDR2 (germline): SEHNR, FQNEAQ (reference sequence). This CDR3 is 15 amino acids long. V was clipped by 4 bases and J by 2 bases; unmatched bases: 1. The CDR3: CASSWTSGTTDTQYF. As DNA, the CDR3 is TGTGCCAGCAGCTGGACTAGCGGGACCACAGATACGCAGTATTTT.